The rows below give T cell receptor beta chains drawn from one sample of a study of cytomegalovirus exposure and HLA in healthy donors. Measured with immunoSEQ multiplex PCR; TCRdb has only the in-frame clones, and not every one. The data show almost 200,000 clones, roughly 77% seen once. Sequenced: PBMCs. All receptors come from a male donor in good health and CMV-seropositive. The CDR3 runs from the conserved cysteine through the conserved F or W. A D gene is named only where the DNA matches it firmly. Part of the rows lack a size; the others show once, few, many or a class for expanded clones.

TRBJ1-2,-,TRBV5-4,TRBD1,CASSPGDSANYGYTF,TGTGCCAGCAGCCCGGGGGACAGCGCTAACTATGGCTACACCTTC
TRBJ1-1,-,TRBV25-1,-,CASRETGLVNTEAFF,TGTGCCAGCAGAGAAACAGGGTTAGTGAACACTGAAGCTTTTTTT
TRBJ2-5,-,TRBV9,-,CASSDRGGSETQYF,TGTGCCAGCAGCGACAGGGGAGGTTCGGAGACCCAGTACTTC
TRBJ2-1,-,TRBV5-4,TRBD2,CASSLPLAGGSNEQFF,TGTGCCAGCAGCCTGCCTCTAGCGGGGGGTAGCAATGAGCAGTTCTTC
TRBJ2-7,-,TRBV28,TRBD1,CASSFQGARNEQYF,TGTGCCAGCAGTTTCCAGGGGGCGAGGAACGAGCAGTACTTC
TRBJ1-2,-,TRBV6-5,-,CASSRTHGGDYGYTF,TGTGCCAGCAGTCGAACCCACGGGGGGGACTATGGCTACACCTTC
TRBJ2-1,-,TRBV4-3,-,CASSQDRGYNEQFF,TGCGCCAGCAGCCAAGATCGGGGGTACAATGAGCAGTTCTTC
TRBJ1-3,-,TRBV20-1,-,CSAISGNTIYF,TGCAGTGCTATATCTGGAAACACCATATATTTT
TRBJ2-5,-,TRBV7-8,TRBD2,CASGVGTSLGTQYF,TGTGCCAGCGGCGTGGGGACTAGTCTTGGGACCCAGTACTTC
TRBJ2-4,-,TRBV5-1,TRBD1,CASSLSTGAKNIQYF,TGCGCCAGCAGCTTGTCGACAGGGGCAAAAAACATTCAGTACTTC
TRBJ2-1,-,TRBV29-1,-,CSVGTNEQFF,TGCAGCGTTGGGACAAATGAGCAGTTCTTC
TRBJ1-1,-,TRBV5-1,-,CASTKPSLSTESPNTEAFF,TGCGCCAGCACCAAACCGTCCCTGAGCACGGAGTCGCCGAACACTGAAGCTTTCTTT
TRBJ2-7,-,TRBV5-4,TRBD1,CASSRDRVVSEQYF,TGTGCCAGCAGCAGGGACAGGGTGGTTTCCGAGCAGTACTTC
TRBJ2-1,-,TRBV10-3,TRBD2,CAISTQPGLAGGLEQFF,TGTGCCATCAGCACGCAACCGGGACTAGCGGGGGGGCTTGAGCAGTTCTTC
TRBJ2-3,-,TRBV11-3,-,CASSLRGQGTTDTQYF,TGTGCCAGCAGCTTGCGGGGTCAGGGAACCACAGATACGCAGTATTTT
TRBJ1-4,-,TRBV7-2,-,CASSFGDSNNEKLFF,TGTGCCAGCAGCTTCGGGGACTCAAATAATGAAAAACTGTTTTTT
TRBJ2-2,-,TRBV7-9,TRBD1,CASSLVSGQVLTGELFF,TGTGCCAGCAGCTTAGTGTCGGGACAGGTATTAACCGGGGAGCTGTTTTTT
TRBJ2-2,-,TRBV7-7,TRBD2,CASSPQVAGIAGELFF,TGTGCCAGCAGCCCCCAGGTAGCGGGGATAGCCGGGGAGCTGTTTTTT
TRBJ1-1,-,TRBV11-1,-,CASNRQQGNTEAFF,TGTGCCAGCAACCGACAACAGGGGAACACTGAAGCTTTCTTT
TRBJ2-3,-,TRBV7-3,TRBD2,CASSSGLDTDTQYF,TGTGCCAGCAGCTCCGGACTAGACACAGATACGCAGTATTTT
TRBJ2-6,-,TRBV5-4,-,CASSIGGSGANVLTF,TGTGCCAGCAGTATCGGGGGCTCTGGGGCCAACGTCCTGACTTTC
TRBJ2-5,-,TRBV6-6,-,CASSYKSEVETQYF,TGTGCCAGCAGTTACAAGTCGGAGGTGGAGACCCAGTACTTC
TRBJ2-2,-,TRBV7-2,-,CASSRRTGSHTGELFF,TGTGCCAGCAGCCGAAGAACCGGGAGCCATACCGGGGAGCTGTTTTTT
TRBJ2-3,-,TRBV11-1,TRBD2,CASSRPGGSQTDTQYF,TGTGCCAGCAGCCGCCCGGGCGGGAGTCAGACAGATACGCAGTATTTT
TRBJ1-4,-,TRBV7-2,-,CASSSDPATNEKLFF,TGTGCCAGCAGCTCAGATCCTGCAACTAATGAAAAACTGTTTTTT
TRBJ2-2,few,TRBV7-3,TRBD2,CASSRGGTGELFF,TGTGCCAGCAGCCGGGGGGGCACCGGGGAGCTGTTTTTT